This T cell receptor (beta chain) was sequenced in a study of T cells after yellow fever vaccination. Study-level background: The authors prepared low-cell-number fractions using SMART-Seq v4 Ultra Low Input. Study-level findings and limits: Faster peaking, at day 5 versus 15, marked a secondary response that was weaker.

TCRdb fed the 5' RACE reads into MiXCR, producing one record per CDR3 protein. The table records a few hundred thousand distinct CDR3 sequences, around a sixth of them present only once. CDR1 is SNHLY, CDR2 FYNNEI, per germline. V shed 2 bases, J shed 4 bases, and the junction held 7 bases outside the gene matches. This CDR3 has 15 residues. Concerning this clonotype: Its matching antigen is unknown.

This TCR was recovered from a man aged 18 to 30 who received the YFV17D yellow fever vaccine. V usage is TRBV2 and J usage is TRBJ2-7; 8 bases line up with TRBD1. The sample was PBMCs, taken roughly 5 days after the first yellow fever vaccination. CDR3 sequence (DNA): TGTGCCAGCAGTGAACGGACAGGGTTTTTATACGAGCAGTACTTC. It encodes CASSERTGFLYEQYF.